These T cell receptor beta chains were read from a single sample in a study of blood T cell repertoires in COVID-19. The repertoire was sequenced with immunoSEQ multiplex PCR; TCRdb's copy has only in-frame clones and lacks some. The profile shows about 260,000 clones, more than 75% of them singletons. The sample was peripheral blood. All receptors derive from a man in his forties with active or convalescent COVID-19. Each CDR3 is given without its conserved first and last residue. Expanded clones get a size class; other rows say once, few or many, or leave the size out.

v_call: TRBV9
j_call: TRBJ2-5
clone_size: .
cdr3_aa: ASSVNRDAPGQY

v_call: TRBV29-1
j_call: TRBJ2-5
clone_size: .
cdr3_aa: SVEVWQDSFEETQY

v_call: TRBV5-6
j_call: TRBJ1-2
clone_size: .
cdr3_aa: ASSLVGVGYT

v_call: TRBV11-1
j_call: TRBJ2-5
clone_size: .
cdr3_aa: ASSPPGGETQY

v_call: TRBV27
j_call: TRBJ2-3
clone_size: .
cdr3_aa: ASSFKGQGVVRDTQY

v_call: TRBV4-2
j_call: TRBJ2-7
clone_size: .
cdr3_aa: ASSQDGTSRYSYEQY

v_call: TRBV9
j_call: TRBJ1-5
clone_size: .
cdr3_aa: ASSVGQGGQPQH

v_call: TRBV6-5
j_call: TRBJ1-3
clone_size: .
cdr3_aa: ASTEGQGGLNTIY

v_call: TRBV12-3/TRBV12-4
j_call: TRBJ1-1
clone_size: .
cdr3_aa: ASSLAKSAF

v_call: TRBV12-3/TRBV12-4
j_call: TRBJ1-4
clone_size: .
cdr3_aa: ASSDRGAEKLF

v_call: TRBV3-1/TRBV3-2
j_call: TRBJ1-1
clone_size: .
cdr3_aa: ASSQATSASGTEAF

v_call: TRBV7-6
j_call: TRBJ2-2
clone_size: .
cdr3_aa: ASAPGQGETGELF

v_call: TRBV19
j_call: TRBJ1-1
clone_size: once
cdr3_aa: ASSRGGGRAEAF

v_call: TRBV9
j_call: TRBJ1-1
clone_size: .
cdr3_aa: ASSLGPGNTEAF

v_call: TRBV15
j_call: TRBJ2-2
clone_size: .
cdr3_aa: ATSRELRTGELF

v_call: TRBV7-9
j_call: TRBJ1-1
clone_size: .
cdr3_aa: ASTRDTEAF

v_call: TRBV2
j_call: TRBJ1-1
clone_size: .
cdr3_aa: AREIRDRGGTEAF

v_call: TRBV3-1/TRBV3-2
j_call: TRBJ2-1
clone_size: .
cdr3_aa: ASSQHPGDPPNEQF

v_call: TRBV18
j_call: TRBJ1-3
clone_size: .
cdr3_aa: ASSPGTAAVDTIY

v_call: TRBV20-1
j_call: TRBJ2-7
clone_size: .
cdr3_aa: SARDWSEEY

v_call: TRBV30
j_call: TRBJ2-7
clone_size: .
cdr3_aa: AWSVGDLGEQY

v_call: TRBV27
j_call: TRBJ2-1
clone_size: .
cdr3_aa: ASSLRVESSYNEQF

v_call: TRBV6-6
j_call: TRBJ1-2
clone_size: once
cdr3_aa: ASSYTEGHGYT

v_call: TRBV25-1
j_call: TRBJ1-2
clone_size: .
cdr3_aa: ASFLGGRGYT

v_call: TRBV3-1/TRBV3-2
j_call: TRBJ1-1
clone_size: .
cdr3_aa: ASRQGEKYMNTEAF

v_call: TRBV6-6
j_call: TRBJ1-2
clone_size: .
cdr3_aa: ASRNGGGAQNSGYT

v_call: TRBV11-2
j_call: TRBJ2-7
clone_size: .
cdr3_aa: ASSIIQGAYEQY

v_call: TRBV27
j_call: TRBJ2-1
clone_size: .
cdr3_aa: ASSLTGGIYNEQF

v_call: TRBV6-6
j_call: TRBJ1-2
clone_size: .
cdr3_aa: ASTLPDGNSYGYT

v_call: TRBV10-3
j_call: TRBJ1-6
clone_size: .
cdr3_aa: AISETDRGTYNSPLH

v_call: TRBV6-5
j_call: TRBJ2-1
clone_size: .
cdr3_aa: ASSYASKGNEQF

v_call: TRBV24-1
j_call: TRBJ2-1
clone_size: once
cdr3_aa: ATMDTYNEQF

v_call: TRBV4-1
j_call: TRBJ2-3
clone_size: .
cdr3_aa: ASSQDSSTDTQY

v_call: TRBV7-2
j_call: TRBJ2-7
clone_size: medium-sized
cdr3_aa: ASSPPTGLGYEQY

v_call: TRBV12-5
j_call: TRBJ2-7
clone_size: .
cdr3_aa: ASGSGQGVSYEQY

v_call: TRBV18
j_call: TRBJ1-5
clone_size: .
cdr3_aa: ASSTVPGQGFETQPQH

v_call: TRBV2
j_call: TRBJ1-4
clone_size: .
cdr3_aa: ASSQNRGHNEKLF

v_call: TRBV11-3
j_call: TRBJ2-5
clone_size: .
cdr3_aa: ASSGGGRAWETQY

v_call: TRBV18
j_call: TRBJ1-4
clone_size: .
cdr3_aa: ASSSGGSNEKLF

v_call: TRBV9
j_call: TRBJ2-7
clone_size: few
cdr3_aa: ASSAPGGSHYEQY

v_call: TRBV3-1/TRBV3-2
j_call: TRBJ1-3
clone_size: .
cdr3_aa: ASSQEMTLTSSGNTIY

v_call: TRBV19
j_call: TRBJ2-3
clone_size: .
cdr3_aa: ASSIGTWRSDTQY

v_call: TRBV28
j_call: TRBJ1-1
clone_size: .
cdr3_aa: ASSQGGGFTEAF

v_call: TRBV3-1/TRBV3-2
j_call: TRBJ2-7
clone_size: .
cdr3_aa: ASSQGASPTYEQY

v_call: TRBV4-2
j_call: TRBJ2-4
clone_size: .
cdr3_aa: ASSQDPPVSAKNIQY

v_call: TRBV2
j_call: TRBJ1-4
clone_size: .
cdr3_aa: ASEGSREATNEKLF

v_call: TRBV2
j_call: TRBJ2-2
clone_size: .
cdr3_aa: ASTPGQGGTGELF

v_call: TRBV30
j_call: TRBJ2-1
clone_size: .
cdr3_aa: AWSDTGRVEQF

v_call: TRBV5-6
j_call: TRBJ1-4
clone_size: .
cdr3_aa: ASTAGTNEKLF

v_call: TRBV5-4
j_call: TRBJ2-1
clone_size: .
cdr3_aa: ASSFGWQDYNEQF

v_call: TRBV6-5
j_call: TRBJ1-6
clone_size: .
cdr3_aa: ASSLSRQGASPLH

v_call: TRBV24-1
j_call: TRBJ1-1
clone_size: once
cdr3_aa: ATSDFTGSEAF

v_call: TRBV10-3
j_call: TRBJ1-2
clone_size: .
cdr3_aa: AISVSSYGYT

v_call: TRBV5-5
j_call: TRBJ2-7
clone_size: .
cdr3_aa: ASSDSTYEQY

v_call: TRBV11-2
j_call: TRBJ1-6
clone_size: .
cdr3_aa: ASSLVRGSYNSPLH

v_call: TRBV10-3
j_call: TRBJ2-1
clone_size: once
cdr3_aa: ATFRDPGNEQF

v_call: TRBV6-5
j_call: TRBJ1-1
clone_size: .
cdr3_aa: ASSFGQVNTEAF

v_call: TRBV5-4
j_call: TRBJ2-3
clone_size: .
cdr3_aa: ASSTGTDTDTQY

v_call: TRBV25-1
j_call: TRBJ1-4
clone_size: .
cdr3_aa: ASGVPTGTEKLF

v_call: TRBV4-2
j_call: TRBJ2-3
clone_size: .
cdr3_aa: ASSPGTSEADTQY